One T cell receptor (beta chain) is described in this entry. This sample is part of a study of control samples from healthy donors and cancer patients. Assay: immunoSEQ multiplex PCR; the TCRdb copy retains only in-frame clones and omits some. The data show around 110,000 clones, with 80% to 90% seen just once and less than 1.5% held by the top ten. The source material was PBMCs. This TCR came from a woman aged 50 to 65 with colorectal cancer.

The CDR3 DNA follows: TGCGCCAGCAGCCAACCGGGACAGGGGGGAGAGCAGTACTTC. Residues: CASSQPGQGGEQYF. The chain is built from TRBV4-1 and TRBJ2-7; 11 bases are shared with TRBD1. Germline V gives CDR1 MGHRA, CDR2 YSYEKL. V lost 2 bases, J lost 7 bases, and 4 bases stayed unmatched. This CDR3 spans 14 amino acids.